Shown below are 4 T cell receptor delta chains from a single sample sequenced in a study of delta chains in infants with herpesvirus infections. Gamma-chain- and delta-chain-specific primers converted PBMC RNA into TCR cDNA. TCRdb re-identified clones in the RT-PCR reads via CATT. The sample consists of 2,500 to 3,500 delta-chain clones, about 33% of them appearing once. The sequencing used peripheral blood, collected at time point 3 of longitudinal follow-up. These receptors came from a human donor who was a Ugandan infant, either HIV-exposed or HIV-unexposed (not recorded which).

A few counts support this clone. This chain connects TRDV1 to TRDJ1; 9 bases are shared with TRDD3. V lost 6 bases and J lost 7; bases outside the gene matches: 21. This CDR3 spans 18 amino acids. CDR1 and CDR2 (germline): TSWWSYY, QGS. The CDR3 nucleotides are TGTGCTCTTGGACCGAAGCTGGCGGGGGATACTTTCGTGTGTAAACTCATCTTT. It yields the protein CALGPKLAGDTFVCKLIF.

This clone was picked up a small number of times. The chain is built from TRDV1 and TRDJ1; D tentatively reads TRDD2 or TRDD3 (5 bases each). The V end was cut by 0 bases, the J end by 0 bases, with 23 bases between. CDR1 is TSWWSYY and CDR2 is QGS in the germline V gene. The CDR3 is 20 amino acids. DNA of the CDR3: TGTGCTCTTGGGGAACTTTGGCCTACCACCCCGGGGGCCTACACCGATAAACTCATCTTT. This sequence encodes CALGELWPTTPGAYTDKLIF.

This clone was found once. It may be a read error: a sequence one base away is much more abundant. The chain combines TRDV1 with TRDJ1; D possibly corresponds to TRDD3 (6 bases). This CDR3 is 19 amino acids long. Germline CDR1 and CDR2: TSWWSYY and QGS. With 6 bases removed from V and 10 bases from J, the gap between germline ends came to 36 bases. DNA of the CDR3: TGTGCTCTTGGAGGCTTCCATAAGCCCGGAGCTATGGGGGGGCGTACACTCATCTTT. Its translation: CALGGFHKPGAMGGRTLIF.

This clone came up a few times. The chain employs TRDV1 and TRDJ1, with D perhaps matching TRDD2 (5 bases). Per germline, CDR1 TSWWSYY and CDR2 QGS. CDR3 length: 17 residues. Trimming left V 4 bases short and J 4 bases short, with 22 bases between. Written as DNA, the CDR3 is TGTGCTCTTGGGGTCCCCTATTTTCCCTTCTCAGACGATAAACTCATCTTT. Protein: CALGVPYFPFSDDKLIF.